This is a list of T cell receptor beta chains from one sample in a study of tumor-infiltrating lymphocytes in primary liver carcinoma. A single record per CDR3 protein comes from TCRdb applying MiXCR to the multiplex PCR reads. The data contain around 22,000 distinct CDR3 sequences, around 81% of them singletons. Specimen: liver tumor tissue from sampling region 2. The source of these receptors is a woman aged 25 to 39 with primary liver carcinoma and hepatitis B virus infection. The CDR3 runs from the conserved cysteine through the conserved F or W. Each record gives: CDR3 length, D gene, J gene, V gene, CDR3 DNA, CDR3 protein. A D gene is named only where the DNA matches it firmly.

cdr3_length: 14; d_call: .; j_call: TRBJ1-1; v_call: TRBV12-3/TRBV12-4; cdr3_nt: TGTGCCAGTAGTTTGAGTGGGGGTTGCACTGAAGCTTTCTTT; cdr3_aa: CASSLSGGCTEAFF
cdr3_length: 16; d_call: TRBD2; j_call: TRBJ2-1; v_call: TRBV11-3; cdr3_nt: TGCTCCAGCAGCTTCCTAGCGGATATATCCTACTATGAGCAGTTCTTC; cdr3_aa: CSSSFLADISYYEQFF
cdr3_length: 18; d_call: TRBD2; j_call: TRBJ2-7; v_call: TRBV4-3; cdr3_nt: TGCGCCAGCAGCCGAGCGGTGACGGGGGGTCACATTAGCTACGAGGAGTACTTC; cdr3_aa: CASSRAVTGGHISYEEYF
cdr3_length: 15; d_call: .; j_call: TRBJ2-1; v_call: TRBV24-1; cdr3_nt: TGTGCCGCCAGGGGAGAGGACAGCACCTACAAAGAGCAGTTCTTC; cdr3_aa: CAARGEDSTYKEQFF
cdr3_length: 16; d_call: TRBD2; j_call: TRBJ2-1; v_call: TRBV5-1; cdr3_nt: TGCGCCAGCAGCTTGGGGGGGACTAGCGGGACGAATGAGCAACTCTTC; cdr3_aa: CASSLGGTSGTNEQLF
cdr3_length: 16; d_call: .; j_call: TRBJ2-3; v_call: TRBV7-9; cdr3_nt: TGTGGCAGCAGCCTATTACTAACGGGAGTCACAGATACGCAGTATTTT; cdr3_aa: CGSSLLLTGVTDTQYF
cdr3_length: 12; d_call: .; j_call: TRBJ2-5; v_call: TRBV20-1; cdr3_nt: TGCAGTGCTAGACGGGGACAAGAGACCCAGTACTTC; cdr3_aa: CSARRGQETQYF
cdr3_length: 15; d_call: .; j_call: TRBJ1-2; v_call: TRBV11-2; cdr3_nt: TGTGCCAGGAGCTTAGATGGGATGGCAGATAGAGGCTACACCTTC; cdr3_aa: CARSLDGMADRGYTF
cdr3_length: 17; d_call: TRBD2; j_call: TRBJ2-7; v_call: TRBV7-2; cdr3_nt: TGTGCCAGCAGCTTTTTGGGACTAGCGGGAGAGTGGGGCACGCAGTACTTC; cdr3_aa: CASSFLGLAGEWGTQYF
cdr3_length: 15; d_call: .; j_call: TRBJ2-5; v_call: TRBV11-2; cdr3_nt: TGTGCCAGCAGCCTTTTGACGTCAGCCGCTGAGACCCAGTATTTC; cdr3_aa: CASSLLTSAAETQYF
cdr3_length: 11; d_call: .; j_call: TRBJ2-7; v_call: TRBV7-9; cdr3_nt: TGTGCCAGCGGCTTAGGGAACGGGCAGTACTTC; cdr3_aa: CASGLGNGQYF
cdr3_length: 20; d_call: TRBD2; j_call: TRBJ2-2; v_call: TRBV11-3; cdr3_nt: TGTGCCAGCAGCTTACGCCGGACTAGCGGGAGGGCCGGAAAGGGCGGGCAGCTGGTCTTT; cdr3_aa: CASSLRRTSGRAGKGGQLVF